These 25 T cell receptor beta chains came from one sample sequenced in a study of blood T cell repertoires in COVID-19. Using immunoSEQ multiplex PCR, the repertoire was profiled, and TCRdb retains in-frame clones only, with some absent. This repertoire shows 450,000 to 600,000 clones, about 90% found once; its top ten account for under 0.85%. Sample: PBMCs or T cells enriched from blood (not recorded which). The receptors derive from a woman between 18 and 30 years old who had recovered from COVID-19.

This clone was seen once. For the CDR3, the DNA is TGCGCCAGCAGCCATGAAGCGCTAGTTAACAATGAGCAGTTCTTC. Translated, it gives CASSHEALVNNEQFF. The chain is built from TRBV5-1 and TRBJ2-1, with D unclear. V was pared by 4 bases and J by 5 bases, with 16 bases between. CDR1 is SGHRS and CDR2 is YFSETQ in the germline V gene. This CDR3 spans 15 amino acids.

The chain uses TRBV18 and TRBJ2-7, with TRBD2 matching 13 bases. Germline assignment: CDR1 KGHSH and CDR2 LQKENI. After removal of 1 base from V and 5 bases from J, the junction contained 5 bases not matched to a gene. The CDR3 runs 16 residues. The CDR3 spells CASSPRQTSGGHEQYF. CDR3 sequence (DNA): TGTGCCAGCTCACCACGCCAGACTAGCGGGGGGCACGAGCAGTACTTC.

This clone was counted once. The V gene is TRBV12-3 or TRBV12-4, the J gene TRBJ1-4; the D gene is possibly TRBD1 (5 bases). Deletions cut 7 bases from V and 5 bases from J, with 8 bases between. The CDR3 runs to 12 residues. The CDR3 nucleotides read TGTGCCAGCACGGGGGAAAATGAAAAACTGTTTTTT. Residues: CASTGENEKLFF.

This clone has just one count. CDR3 protein: CASTLAPTGGTEAFF. Here the CDR3 DNA reads TGTGCCAGCACCCTTGCCCCTACAGGGGGCACTGAAGCTTTCTTT. The chain combines TRBV6-5 with TRBJ1-1; 8 nucleotides match TRBD1. The CDR3 is 15 residues long. J was trimmed by 4 bases and V by 7 bases; bases with no gene match: 11. Germline V gene sequence: CDR1 MNHEY, CDR2 SVGAGI.

The chain couples TRBV19 to TRBJ2-7, with a tentative D call TRBD1 (6 bases). The germline V and J ends were trimmed by 7 bases and 0 bases, with 13 bases remaining between them. This CDR3 region has 14 residues. Germline loops: CDR1 LNHDA, CDR2 SQIVND (reference sequence). CDR3 sequence (DNA): TGTGCCAGTAAACTTACCAGGGGCTCCTACGAGCAGTACTTC. The encoded protein is CASKLTRGSYEQYF.

This chain joins TRBV19 and TRBJ1-5; D may be TRBD1 (6 bases). Trimming pared 6 bases from V and 2 bases from J, leaving 17 bases between. CDR1 is LNHDA, CDR2 SQIVND, per germline (reference sequence). The CDR3 length is 16 residues. CDR3 region: CASRTTGTDRNQPQHF. The CDR3 region has the DNA TGTGCCAGTAGAACAACAGGGACGGATCGCAATCAGCCCCAGCATTTT.

The genes are TRBV5-1 and TRBJ1-2; D unclear. CDR1 and CDR2 (germline): SGHRS, YFSETQ. Trimming shortened V by 2 bases and J by 7 bases, and 9 bases separated the two germline ends. The CDR3 sequence is 12 residues long. The CDR3 DNA is TGCGCCAGCAGCTTAGGATCGGGTGGCTACACCTTC. Translation gives CASSLGSGGYTF.

V and J are TRBV30 and TRBJ1-1, with TRBD1 as a possible D gene (6 bases). CDR1 GTSNPN and CDR2 SVGIG come from the germline V gene (reference sequence). Trimming cost V 3 bases and J 0 bases, with 11 bases left between them. This CDR3 region has 14 residues. The CDR3 nucleotides read TGTGCCTGGAGCCCATACAGGGTGAACACTGAAGCTTTCTTT. Translated: CAWSPYRVNTEAFF.

The chain has TRBV10-3 and TRBJ2-5; 14 positions match TRBD2. Germline V gene sequence: CDR1 ENHRY, CDR2 SYGVKD. Trimming took 2 bases from V and 2 from J; bases not matched to a gene: 1. The CDR3 is 16 residues long. The CDR3 nucleotides are TGTGCCATCAGTGAGGGGACTAGCGGGGGACAAGAGACCCAGTACTTC. Its protein is CAISEGTSGGQETQYF.

V usage is TRBV18 and J usage is TRBJ1-1; TRBD1 matches 9 bases. V dropped 3 bases and J dropped 4; count of bases not matched to a gene: 6. The length of the CDR3 is 15 residues. Germline values: CDR1 KGHSH, CDR2 LQKENI. The CDR3 nucleotides read TGTGCCAGCTCACCGGGGACAGGGCTCCCCACTGAAGCTTTCTTT. This translates into CASSPGTGLPTEAFF.

This chain's CDR3 is CASSQGEAPLHF. CDR3 sequence (DNA): TGTGCCAGCAGCCAAGGGGAGGCACCCCTCCACTTT. The chain employs TRBV3-1 (or the pseudogene TRBV3-2) and TRBJ1-6, with D unresolved. V lost 1 base and J lost 11, with 6 bases in between. CDR1 and CDR2 from the germline V gene are LGHDT and YNNKEL (reference sequence). The CDR3 loop spans 12 amino acids.

J is TRBJ1-2 and V is TRBV18; D might be TRBD1 (6 bases). Trimming stripped 8 bases from V and 5 bases from J, with 12 bases between. Germline assignment: CDR1 KGHSH and CDR2 LQKENI. The CDR3 length is 12 residues. The CDR3 bases are TGTGCCAGCCAGGGGAGTTTATATGGCTACACCTTC. As protein: CASQGSLYGYTF.

V gene TRBV19 combines with J gene TRBJ1-2, with D hard to call. This CDR3 contains 14 residues. V was shortened by 8 bases and J by 3 bases, with 16 bases between the two germline ends. Germline V gives CDR1 LNHDA, CDR2 SQIVND (reference sequence). This CDR3 reads CASQSSNAYYGYTF. CDR3 nucleotide sequence: TGTGCCAGTCAATCGTCGAACGCGTACTATGGCTACACCTTC.

This rearrangement joins TRBV7-9 to TRBJ2-7, with D tentatively TRBD1 (5 bases). The germline CDR1 and CDR2 sequences are SEHNR and FQNEAQ (reference sequence). Trimming cost V 5 bases and J 3 bases, with 11 bases left between them. The CDR3 spans 13 residues. The CDR3 region is CASSIRDHYEQYF. CDR3 bases: TGTGCCAGCAGCATCAGGGATCACTACGAGCAGTACTTC.

The chain links TRBV18 to TRBJ1-2; a possible D gene is TRBD1 (6 bases). CDR3 length equals 11 residues. V was trimmed by 5 bases and J by 8 bases, leaving 9 bases between them. Germline CDR1 reads KGHSH; CDR2 reads LQKENI. In DNA form, the CDR3 reads TGTGCCAGCTCAACAGGGACCGGCTACACCTTC. Translated: CASSTGTGYTF. Full variable domain (missing parts from reference TRBV18 and TRBJ1-2): NAGVMQNPRHLVRRRGQEARLRCSPMKGHSHVYWYRQLPEEGLKFMVYLQKENIIDESGMPKERFSAEFPKEGPSILRIQQVVRGDSAAYFCASSTGTGYTFGSGTRLTVV.

V gene TRBV19 combines with J gene TRBJ2-1, with 8 bases aligning to TRBD1. The CDR3 has 15 residues. CDR1 and CDR2 (germline): LNHDA, SQIVND (reference sequence). V was pared by 4 bases and J by 9 bases, with 11 bases of the junction left unmatched. Written as DNA, the CDR3 is TGTGCCAGTAGTACACCGGGACAGGTCAGGATTGAGCAGTTCTTC. Amino acids: CASSTPGQVRIEQFF.

The chain has TRBV5-6 and TRBJ1-3; D not certain. The CDR3 is made up of 14 amino acids. With 4 bases removed from V and 0 bases from J, the gap between germline ends came to 8 bases. The germline CDR1 and CDR2 sequences are SGHDT and YYEEEE. CDR3 in DNA: TGTGCCAGCAGCACCCCGAGCTCTGGAAACACCATATATTTT. Protein: CASSTPSSGNTIYF.

This rearrangement joins TRBV5-1 to TRBJ2-2, with TRBD2 identical over 7 bases. The V and J ends lost 5 bases and 3 bases, in that order; junction bases with no gene match: 7. CDR3 length: 15 residues. Germline V lookup: CDR1 SGHRS, CDR2 YFSETQ. DNA of the CDR3: TGCGCCAGCAGTCCCCCTAGCGGCGACACCGGGGAGCTGTTTTTT. Translated: CASSPPSGDTGELFF.

The rearrangement joins TRBV7-9 to TRBJ2-1, with no clear D. Germline-derived CDR1 and CDR2 are SEHNR and FQNEAQ (reference sequence). This CDR3 has 13 residues. With 0 bases removed from V and 6 bases from J, the gap between germline ends came to 6 bases. The CDR3 region is CASSLAQTNEQFF. Here the CDR3 DNA reads TGTGCCAGCAGCTTAGCACAGACCAATGAGCAGTTCTTC.

The genes are TRBV5-1 and TRBJ1-1, with a possible D match to TRBD1 (5 bases). CDR1 and CDR2 from the germline V gene are SGHRS and YFSETQ. The CDR3 has 14 residues. The V end lost 6 bases, the J end lost 4 bases, and 16 bases lay between the germline ends. CDR3 nucleotide sequence: TGCGCCAGCACATCTCAGGGTAGCAGCACTGAAGCTTTCTTT. Protein sequence: CASTSQGSSTEAFF. Supplemented by reference TRBV5-1 and TRBJ1-1, the full variable domain reads KAGVTQTPRYLIKTRGQQVTLSCSPISGHRSVSWYQQTPGQGLQFLFEYFSETQRNKGNFPGRFSGRQFSNSRSEMNVSTLELGDSALYLCASTSQGSSTEAFFGQGTRLTVV.

V gene TRBV7-2 combines with J gene TRBJ2-7; possible D gene TRBD2, 6 bases. This CDR3 region has 15 residues. Trimming cost V 1 base and J 4 bases, with 14 bases left between them. The germline gives CDR1 SGHTA, CDR2 FQGNSA. This CDR3 reads CASSLEASEAYEQYF. The CDR3 nucleotides read TGTGCCAGCAGCTTAGAGGCTAGCGAGGCGTACGAGCAGTACTTC.

The gene calls are TRBV2 and TRBJ1-1; 9 bases map to TRBD1. There are 13 residues in the CDR3. Germline assignment: CDR1 SNHLY and CDR2 FYNNEI. J was trimmed by 6 bases and V by 9 bases; bases with no gene match: 8. CDR3 in DNA: TGTGCCAGTCGGACAGGGGAAGGTGCTGAAGCTTTCTTT. Its translation: CASRTGEGAEAFF.

This chain joins TRBV5-6 and TRBJ1-1; D possibly corresponds to TRBD1 (6 bases). This CDR3 is built from 18 residues. Per germline, CDR1 SGHDT and CDR2 YYEEEE. V was pared by 6 bases and J by 5 bases, with 29 bases between. The CDR3 spells CASTSSWEMGGAWTEAFF. For the CDR3, the DNA is TGTGCCAGCACCTCAAGCTGGGAGATGGGGGGGGCTTGGACTGAAGCTTTCTTT.

The chain links TRBV5-8 to TRBJ1-6; D is ambiguous. The CDR3 totals 11 residues. Germline loops: CDR1 SGHTS, CDR2 YDEGEE. Trimming stripped 4 bases from V and 12 bases from J, with 8 bases between. The DNA for the CDR3 is TGTGCCAGCAGCCCCTTCGGACCCCTCCACTTT. Amino acids: CASSPFGPLHF.

The rearrangement links TRBV11-2 to TRBJ2-5; possible D gene TRBD1, 6 bases. The CDR3 spans 14 residues. With 1 base removed from V and 0 bases from J, the gap between germline ends came to 6 bases. Germline CDR1 reads SGHAT; CDR2 reads FQNNGV. This chain's CDR3 is CASSLGQDQETQYF. The CDR3, as DNA: TGTGCCAGCAGCTTAGGACAGGACCAAGAGACCCAGTACTTC.